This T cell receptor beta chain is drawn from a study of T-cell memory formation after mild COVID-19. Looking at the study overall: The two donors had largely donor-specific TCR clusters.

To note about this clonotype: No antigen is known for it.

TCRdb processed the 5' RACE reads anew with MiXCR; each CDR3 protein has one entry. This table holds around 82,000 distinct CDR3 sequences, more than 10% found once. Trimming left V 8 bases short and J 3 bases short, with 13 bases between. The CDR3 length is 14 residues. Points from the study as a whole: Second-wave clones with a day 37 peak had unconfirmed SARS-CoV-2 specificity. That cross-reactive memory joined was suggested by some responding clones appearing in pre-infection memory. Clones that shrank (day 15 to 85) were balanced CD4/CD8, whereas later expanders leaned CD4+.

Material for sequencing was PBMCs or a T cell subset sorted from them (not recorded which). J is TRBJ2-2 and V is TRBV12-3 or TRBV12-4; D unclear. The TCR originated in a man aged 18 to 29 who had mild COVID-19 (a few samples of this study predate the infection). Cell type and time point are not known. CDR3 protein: CASGSVEHTGELFF. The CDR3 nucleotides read TGTGCCAGCGGATCCGTGGAGCACACCGGGGAGCTGTTTTTT.